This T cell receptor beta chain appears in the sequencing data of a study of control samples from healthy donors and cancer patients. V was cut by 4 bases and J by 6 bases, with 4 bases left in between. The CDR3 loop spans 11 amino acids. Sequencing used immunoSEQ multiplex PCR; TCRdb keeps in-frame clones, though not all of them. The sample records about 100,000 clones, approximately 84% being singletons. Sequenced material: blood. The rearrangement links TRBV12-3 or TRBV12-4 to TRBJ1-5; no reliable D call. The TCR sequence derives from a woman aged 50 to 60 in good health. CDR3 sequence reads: CASSSSQPQHF. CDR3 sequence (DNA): TGTGCCAGCAGTTCAAGTCAGCCCCAGCATTTT.